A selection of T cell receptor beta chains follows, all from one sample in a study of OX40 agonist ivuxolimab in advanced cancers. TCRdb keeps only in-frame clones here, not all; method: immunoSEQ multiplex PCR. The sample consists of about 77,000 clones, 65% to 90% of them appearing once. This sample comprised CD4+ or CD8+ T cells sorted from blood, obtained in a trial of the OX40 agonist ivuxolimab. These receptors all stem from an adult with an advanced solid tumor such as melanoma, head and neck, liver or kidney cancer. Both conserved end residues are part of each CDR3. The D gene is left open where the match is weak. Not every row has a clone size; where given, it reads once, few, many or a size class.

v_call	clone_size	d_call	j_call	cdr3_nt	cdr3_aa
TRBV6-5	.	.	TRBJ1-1	TGTGCCAGCGCGAGGGGGACCACTGAAGCTTTCTTT	CASARGTTEAFF
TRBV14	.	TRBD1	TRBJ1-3	TGTGCCAGCAGCCAAGTGACAGGGGTCTCTGGAAACACCATATATTTT	CASSQVTGVSGNTIYF
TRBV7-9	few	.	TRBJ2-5	TGTGCCAGCAGCCCGCTATACTCCGGGTACCAAGAGACCCAGTACTTC	CASSPLYSGYQETQYF
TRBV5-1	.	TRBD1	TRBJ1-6	TGCGCCAGCAGCCGGGGACAGAGAGATAATTCACCCCTCCACTTT	CASSRGQRDNSPLHF
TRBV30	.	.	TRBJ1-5	TGTGCCTGGAGTGTCCCCCTTACAGGGCGGGATCAGCCCCAGCATTTT	CAWSVPLTGRDQPQHF
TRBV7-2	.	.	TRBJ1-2	TGTGCCAGCAGCTCCGGGCGGGGAGGCTATGGCTACACCTTC	CASSSGRGGYGYTF
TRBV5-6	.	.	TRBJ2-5	TGTGCCAGCAGCTTGGCGGGAGTGAGAGAGACCCAGTACTTC	CASSLAGVRETQYF
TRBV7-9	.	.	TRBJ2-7	TGTGCCAGCAGCCCAGGAGGGGGGGTGTACGAGCAGTACTTC	CASSPGGGVYEQYF
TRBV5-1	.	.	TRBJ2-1	TGCGCCAGCAGCTTATCGCTAGCGCGAAACAATGAGCAGTTCTTC	CASSLSLARNNEQFF
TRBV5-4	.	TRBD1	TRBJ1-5	TGTGCCAGCAGCTTGGACAGGGGGGCCTATCAGCCCCAGCATTTT	CASSLDRGAYQPQHF
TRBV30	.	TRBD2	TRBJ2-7	TGTGCCTGGAGTCGCAACCTAGCGGGAGGTGACGAGCAGTACTTC	CAWSRNLAGGDEQYF
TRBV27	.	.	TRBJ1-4	TGTGCCAGCAGTTCCTACAGGGATCTGAATGAAAAACTGTTTTTT	CASSSYRDLNEKLFF
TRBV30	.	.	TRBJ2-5	TGTGCCTGGAGTGTACTTCAAGAGACCCAGTACTTC	CAWSVLQETQYF
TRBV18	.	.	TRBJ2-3	TGTGCCAGCTCACCTGGAACTCCAGGGGTAGATACGCAGTATTTT	CASSPGTPGVDTQYF
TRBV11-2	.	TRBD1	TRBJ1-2	TGTGCCAGCAGCCGGGACAGGGGCCACGGGGAAGGCTACACCTTC	CASSRDRGHGEGYTF
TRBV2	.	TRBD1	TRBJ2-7	TGTGCCAGCAGGCCCGGGACAGGGGTGAACGAGCAGTACTTC	CASRPGTGVNEQYF
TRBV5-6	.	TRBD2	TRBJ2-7	TGTGCCAGCATCCTTAGCGGGGGCTCCTACGAGCAGTACTTC	CASILSGGSYEQYF
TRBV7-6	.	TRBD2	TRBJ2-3	TGTGCCAGCAGCTCCCTACGGACTAGCGGGGACCTGCGGAATACGCAGTATTTT	CASSSLRTSGDLRNTQYF
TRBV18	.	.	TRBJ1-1	TGTGCCAGCTCACCGGGACTCTTCGAGACTGAAGCTTTCTTT	CASSPGLFETEAFF
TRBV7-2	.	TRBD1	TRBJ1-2	TGTGCCAGCAGCTTAGTTTTCGGACAGGGAAATGACTACACCTTC	CASSLVFGQGNDYTF